Each of the 21 T cell receptor beta chains below was sequenced from the same sample in a study of T cell repertoires in cytomegalovirus infection. Which antigens these TCRs recognize remains unknown. MiXCR, run by TCRdb on the reads, gives a single entry per CDR3 protein. The table includes some 350,000 distinct CDR3 sequences, around 29% detected once. The sequencing here drew on cultured PBMCs, taken from culture after CMV antigen stimulation. These receptors were obtained from a human donor in good health (CMV status not recorded). Some clones in this sample may be carry-over from other donors' samples.

The table lists this clonotype with a few counts. The V call is TRBV11-1, the J call TRBJ1-1; D call uncertain. Trimming pared 3 bases from V and 6 bases from J, leaving 20 bases between. This CDR3 is 16 amino acids long. Looked up from germline, CDR1 is SGHAT and CDR2 is FQDESV (reference sequence). The CDR3 region has the DNA TGTGCCAGCAGCTTGGAGCTGCGGGGAGGGCTAGCTGAAGCTTTCTTT. Its protein is CASSLELRGGLAEAFF.

This clonotype has a count of ten or more. The chain uses TRBV15 and TRBJ2-7, with 7 bases lining up with TRBD1. V lost 5 bases and J lost 2; bases outside the gene matches: 3. Per the germline V gene, CDR1 is LNHNV and CDR2 is YYDKDF (reference sequence). CDR3 length equals 13 residues. This CDR3 reads CATSEDRAYEQYF. CDR3 coding DNA: TGTGCCACCAGCGAAGACAGGGCCTACGAGCAGTACTTC. The full variable domain, completed using reference TRBV15 and TRBJ2-7, is DAMVIQNPRYQVTQFGKPVTLSCSQTLNHNVMYWYQQKSSQAPKLLFHYYDKDFNNEADTPDNFQSRRPNTSFCFLDIRSPGLGDTAMYLCATSEDRAYEQYFGPGTRLTVT.

The J gene is TRBJ1-6, the V gene TRBV30; D is unresolved. This CDR3 region has 13 residues. V lost 5 bases and J 5 bases, leaving 10 bases between the germline ends. Looked up from germline, CDR1 is GTSNPN and CDR2 is SVGIG (reference sequence). Written as DNA, the CDR3 is TGTGCCTGGTCGAATAGAGATAATTCACCCCTCCACTTT. This translates into CAWSNRDNSPLHF.

The rearrangement links TRBV15 to TRBJ1-2, with D unclear. The CDR3 runs 16 residues. V lost 0 bases to trimming and J lost 4 bases, with 15 bases between them. The germline V gene encodes CDR1 LNHNV and CDR2 YYDKDF (reference sequence). CDR3 nucleotide sequence: TGTGCCACCAGCAGAGATGGAGGAGCGCGTGGCTATGGCTACACCTTC. Translating it yields CATSRDGGARGYGYTF.

This clonotype has at least ten counts. This sequence joins TRBV19 and TRBJ1-2; TRBD1 is a possible D gene (5 bases). V lost 5 bases, J lost 4 bases, and 17 bases lay in between. There are 15 residues in the CDR3. CDR1 LNHDA and CDR2 SQIVND come from the germline V gene (reference sequence). The CDR3 DNA follows: TGTGCCAGTAGTTCTCGGGGGAACGGTATCTATGGCTACACCTTC. This gives the protein CASSSRGNGIYGYTF.

The chain uses TRBV7-9 and TRBJ1-4; a weak D match, TRBD1 (6 bases). Germline V CDR1 and CDR2: SEHNR, FQNEAQ (reference sequence). V was clipped by 0 bases and J by 8 bases, with 13 bases between them. The CDR3 runs to 15 residues. CDR3 sequence: CASSLAGGGSEKLFF. DNA for the CDR3: TGTGCCAGCAGCTTAGCGGGTGGGGGCTCCGAAAAACTGTTTTTT.

This clonotype was recorded at least ten times. The rearrangement uses TRBV27 and TRBJ1-2, with D perhaps TRBD1 (5 bases). Trimming stripped 4 bases from V and 8 bases from J, with 11 bases between. Germline assignment: CDR1 MNHEY and CDR2 SMNVEV (reference sequence). The CDR3 consists of 12 residues. The CDR3 protein is CASSYGGIGYTF. The CDR3 bases are TGTGCCAGCAGTTACGGGGGGATCGGCTACACCTTC.

This clonotype was counted only a few times. The chain employs TRBV6-7 and TRBJ2-7; no reliable D call. TRBV6-7 is known as an ORF, though its function is uncertain. Trimming shortened V by 6 bases and J by 3 bases, and 15 bases separated the two germline ends. CDR3 length: 14 residues. The CDR3 DNA reads TGTGCCAGCAGACCTCGGTTAGTCTACTACGAGCAGTACTTC. Translating it yields CASRPRLVYYEQYF.

The chain is built from TRBV11-1 and TRBJ1-2, with 10 bases fitting TRBD1. V dropped 4 bases and J dropped 2; count of bases not matched to a gene: 7. Germline-derived CDR1 and CDR2 are SGHAT and FQDESV (reference sequence). The CDR3 is made up of 16 amino acids. CDR3 bases: TGTGCCAGCAGCTCTTTCTCGGGACAGGGGAACTATGGCTACACCTTC. Residues: CASSSFSGQGNYGYTF.

The V call is TRBV3-1, the J call TRBJ2-5, with TRBD1 matching 11 bases. The trim removed 2 bases at V and 5 bases at J, leaving 7 bases unmatched. CDR3 size: 16 residues. The germline V gene encodes CDR1 LGHDT and CDR2 YNNKEL (reference sequence). The CDR3 sequence is CASSQRGQGVVETQYF. CDR3 nucleotide sequence: TGTGCCAGCAGCCAAAGGGGACAGGGGGTTGTGGAGACCCAGTACTTC.

The rearrangement uses TRBV7-6 and TRBJ2-7, with a possible D match to TRBD2 (6 bases). V was clipped by 5 bases and J by 3 bases, with 17 bases between them. The germline gives CDR1 SGHVS, CDR2 FNYEAQ. CDR3 length: 15 residues. For the CDR3, the DNA is TGTGCCAGCAGCAACGGGGACTTCGACGTCTACGAGCAGTACTTC. This codes for CASSNGDFDVYEQYF.

The rearrangement links TRBV6-6 to TRBJ2-1, with 10 bases identical to TRBD2. The CDR3 covers 14 residues. The germline gives CDR1 MNHNY, CDR2 SVGAGI (reference sequence). V shed 6 bases, J shed 6 bases, and the junction held 5 bases outside the gene matches. The CDR3 sequence is CASSSGLAVNEQFF. CDR3 coding DNA: TGTGCCAGCAGCTCCGGACTAGCGGTCAATGAGCAGTTCTTC.

The chain employs TRBV12-3 or TRBV12-4 and TRBJ1-3; no clear D. This CDR3 spans 14 amino acids. Trimming pared 3 bases from V and 2 bases from J, leaving 8 bases between. In DNA form, the CDR3 reads TGTGCCAGCAGTTTTAGGGATACTGGAAACACCATATATTTT. It translates to CASSFRDTGNTIYF.

This clonotype was detected a few times. The CDR3 protein is CASSRDEEDIQYF. For the CDR3, the DNA is TGTGCCAGCAGCCGGGACGAGGAGGACATTCAGTACTTC. The J gene is TRBJ2-4, the V gene TRBV7-8; either TRBD1 or TRBD2 may supply D (5 bases each). Germline-derived CDR1 and CDR2 are SGHVS and FQNEAQ. The CDR3 runs to 13 residues. V lost 5 bases to trimming and J lost 8 bases, with 13 bases between them. Full variable domain (missing parts from reference TRBV7-8 and TRBJ2-4): GAGVSQSPRYKVAKRGQDVALRCDPISGHVSLFWYQQALGQGPEFLTYFQNEAQLDKSGLPSDRFFAERPEGSVSTLKIQRTQQEDSAVYLCASSRDEEDIQYFGAGTRLSVL.

This clonotype was observed a few times. The V gene is TRBV7-9, the J gene TRBJ1-2; D not resolved. Trimming removed 4 bases from V and 1 base from J, with 7 bases in between. CDR1 is SEHNR, CDR2 FQNEAQ, per germline (reference sequence). CDR3 size: 13 residues. The CDR3 nucleotides are TGTGCCAGCAGCTCTGACCTTAACTATGGCTACACCTTC. Translated: CASSSDLNYGYTF.

Only one count was recorded for this clonotype. The chain recombines TRBV11-2 with TRBJ1-1; D is uncertain. Trimming took off 1 base at V and 5 bases at J, with 11 bases between the two ends. The germline V gene has CDR1 SGHAT and CDR2 FQNNGV. This CDR3 has 14 amino acids. DNA of the CDR3: TGTGCCAGCAGCTTAGCTGGGAGGAGAACTGAAGCTTTCTTT. Protein: CASSLAGRRTEAFF.

J is TRBJ2-3 and V is TRBV19; the D gene is possibly TRBD1 (7 bases). The germline V and J ends were trimmed by 3 bases and 6 bases, with 16 bases remaining between them. Looked up from germline, CDR1 is LNHDA and CDR2 is SQIVND (reference sequence). The CDR3 contains 15 residues. DNA for the CDR3: TGTGCCAGTAGTATGGAGGGGGCCGGTTGGGATACGCAGTATTTT. Translated, it gives CASSMEGAGWDTQYF.

The rearrangement uses TRBV6-1 and TRBJ2-7; TRBD2 matches at 7 bases. V lost 6 bases, J lost 2 bases, and 7 bases stayed unmatched. CDR3 length: 14 amino acids. Germline values: CDR1 MNHNS, CDR2 SASEGT. CDR3 DNA: TGTGCCAGCAGGAAGCTAGCGGAGACCTACGAGCAGTACTTC. Its translation is CASRKLAETYEQYF.

There are a few counts of this clonotype. This chain links TRBV19 with TRBJ1-1; no clear D gene. Trimming took off 6 bases at V and 4 bases at J, with 15 bases between the two ends. CDR1 is LNHDA, CDR2 SQIVND, per germline (reference sequence). The CDR3 contains 14 residues. CDR3 in DNA: TGTGCCAGTAGCCCCACCAAGGGCTTCACTGAAGCTTTCTTT. Translation: CASSPTKGFTEAFF.

This chain links TRBV5-1 with TRBJ2-3, with 9 nucleotides matching TRBD2. The germline V gene encodes CDR1 SGHRS and CDR2 YFSETQ. The CDR3 covers 16 residues. The V and J ends lost 4 bases and 0 bases, in that order; junction bases with no gene match: 6. The CDR3 protein is CASSRLAVTSTDTQYF. CDR3 DNA sequence: TGCGCCAGCAGCCGACTAGCGGTGACTAGCACAGATACGCAGTATTTT.

The chain recombines TRBV5-1 with TRBJ1-1; D gene unclear. Per germline, CDR1 SGHRS and CDR2 YFSETQ. The CDR3 spans 16 residues. The V and J ends lost 4 bases and 1 base respectively, with 17 bases between them. In DNA, the CDR3 is TGCGCCAGCAGCCTTGAATTATTTTCACCGAACACTGAAGCTTTCTTT. It encodes CASSLELFSPNTEAFF.